The 16 T cell receptor beta chains reported below all come from one sample, sequenced in a study of CD8+CD57+ T cells in acquired aplastic anemia. The authors sequenced patients whose flow cytometry had shown CD8+CD57+ cell expansion. TCR beta VDJ and CDR3 were profiled, and genomic DNA was the template. TCRdb re-derived calls from the reads in MiXCR, one entry per CDR3 protein. Here the sample spans around 200,000 distinct CDR3 sequences, about 44% being singletons. Sequenced material: sorted CD4+, CD8+, or CD8+CD57+ T cells (not recorded which) from PBMCs. The source is a human donor with aplastic anemia.

V is TRBV20-1 and J is TRBJ2-5; D possibly matches TRBD1 or TRBD2 (5 bases each). Looked up from germline, CDR1 is DFQATT and CDR2 is SNEGSKA (reference sequence). Deletions cut 6 bases from V and 9 bases from J, with 11 bases between. The CDR3 is 10 residues long. The chain's CDR3 is CSAVQGPQYF. The CDR3 DNA reads as TGCAGTGCGGTTCAGGGACCCCAGTACTTC.

The CDR3: CASRRTVSSYEQYF. DNA of the CDR3: TGTGCCAGTAGACGGACAGTAAGCTCCTACGAGCAGTACTTC. The chain has TRBV19 and TRBJ2-7; TRBD1 might be the D (6 bases). The CDR3 runs to 14 residues. Germline V gene sequence: CDR1 LNHDA, CDR2 SQIVND (reference sequence). V lost 6 bases and J lost 0, with 12 bases in between.

This chain uses TRBV10-3 with TRBJ2-7; no clear D gene. The V end lost 6 bases, the J end lost 0 bases, and 9 bases lay between the germline ends. Looked up from germline, CDR1 is ENHRY and CDR2 is SYGVKD. CDR3 length equals 13 residues. Here the CDR3 reads CAIRPPISYEQYF. The CDR3 DNA sequence: TGTGCCATCAGGCCGCCGATCTCCTACGAGCAGTACTTC.

This clonotype occurred a few times. The chain employs TRBV24-1 and TRBJ2-5; no clear D. Trimming removed 0 bases from V and 3 bases from J, with 4 bases in between. The germline CDR1 and CDR2 sequences are KGHDR and SFDVKD. This CDR3 is built from 13 residues. CDR3 bases: TGTGCCACCAGTGATTTGACGGAAGAGACCCAGTACTTC. Protein: CATSDLTEETQYF.

This clonotype was counted ten times or more. This chain links TRBV3-1 with TRBJ2-7; TRBD1 aligns across 8 bases. This CDR3 spans 14 amino acids. The ends lost 4 bases at V and 2 bases at J; junction bases unmatched: 4. Looked up from germline, CDR1 is LGHDT and CDR2 is YNNKEL (reference sequence). CDR3 bases: TGTGCCAGCAGCCCAACAGGGGGGCCCTACGAGCAGTACTTC. This sequence encodes CASSPTGGPYEQYF.

In this sample, this clonotype turned up many times. The chain is built from TRBV5-6 and TRBJ1-2; 7 bases are shared with TRBD1. The CDR3 extends over 14 amino acids. Germline values: CDR1 SGHDT, CDR2 YYEEEE. V dropped 0 bases and J dropped 5; count of bases not matched to a gene: 4. The CDR3, as DNA: TGTGCCAGCAGCTTGGACAGGGGTCCATATGGCTACACCTTC. It is translated as CASSLDRGPYGYTF.

The chain links TRBV20-1 to TRBJ1-2, with 9 positions matching TRBD1. CDR1 is DFQATT, CDR2 SNEGSKA, per germline (reference sequence). The CDR3 is made up of 13 amino acids. This CDR3 is CSSTTGGDYGYTF. CDR3 DNA sequence: TGCAGCTCGACTACAGGGGGCGACTATGGCTACACCTTC.

This clonotype was counted ten times or more. The chain recombines TRBV7-3 with TRBJ2-7; 12 bases agree with TRBD2. Germline V gene data show CDR1 as SGHTA and CDR2 as FQGTGA. V dropped 3 bases and J dropped 3; count of bases not matched to a gene: 6. This CDR3 contains 16 residues. The CDR3 loop is CASSLTSGGPNYEQYF. In nucleotides, the CDR3 is TGTGCCAGCAGCTTGACTAGCGGGGGACCCAACTACGAGCAGTACTTC.

This clonotype was detected many times. The chain recombines TRBV4-1 with TRBJ1-2; 9 bases map to TRBD1. V gave up 6 bases and J gave up 4 bases; unmatched junction bases: 6. The CDR3 is 14 amino acids. Germline V CDR1 and CDR2: MGHRA, YSYEKL. This CDR3 reads CASSRDRVSYGYTF. The CDR3 coding sequence is TGCGCCAGCAGTCGGGACAGGGTCAGCTATGGCTACACCTTC.

In its sample, this clonotype ranks as medium-sized. J is TRBJ1-1 and V is TRBV29-1, with D perhaps matching TRBD1 (6 bases). V dropped 7 bases and J dropped 1 base, with 10 bases sitting between them. The CDR3 loop spans 12 amino acids. In germline, CDR1 is SQVTM, CDR2 ANQGSEA. As DNA, the CDR3 is TGCAGCGCCGGGGGGCAGAACACTGAAGCTTTCTTT. It yields the protein CSAGGQNTEAFF.

V gene TRBV14 combines with J gene TRBJ1-1, with D possibly matching TRBD1 (5 bases). Trimming took off 0 bases at V and 5 bases at J, with 10 bases between the two ends. Germline V CDR1 and CDR2: SGHDN, FVKESK. The CDR3 runs 14 residues. The CDR3 loop is CASSQDQGGTEAFF. The CDR3 DNA reads as TGTGCCAGCAGCCAAGATCAGGGAGGGACTGAAGCTTTCTTT.

The chain is built from TRBV10-3 and TRBJ1-3; D uncertain. The V gene lost 8 bases and the J gene lost 0 bases, with 8 bases spanning the gap. CDR1 and CDR2 (germline): ENHRY, SYGVKD. The CDR3 sequence is 13 residues long. In DNA form, the CDR3 reads TGTGCCATCGCGGCAGCCTCTGGAAACACCATATATTTT. Amino acid sequence: CAIAAASGNTIYF.

This chain joins TRBV2 and TRBJ2-7; 7 positions agree with TRBD1. The V segment lost 3 bases and the J segment 5 bases; nucleotides outside the gene matches: 1. Germline V CDR1 and CDR2: SNHLY, FYNNEI. The CDR3 runs 12 residues. The CDR3 nucleotides are TGTGCCAGCAGTGATAGGGGGCACGAGCAGTACTTC. Translated, it gives CASSDRGHEQYF.

There are a few counts of this clonotype. The V gene is TRBV20-1, the J gene TRBJ1-2, with D hard to call. Germline assignment: CDR1 DFQATT and CDR2 SNEGSKA (reference sequence). The length of the CDR3 is 14 residues. V was clipped by 0 bases and J by 8 bases, with 16 bases between them. The CDR3 DNA reads as TGCAGTGCTAGAGATCTGGCAGCCTTGGGGGGCTACACCTTC. Translating it yields CSARDLAALGGYTF.

This clonotype has ten or more counts. V and J are TRBV6-1 and TRBJ2-7; D is unresolved. V was shortened by 8 bases and J by 2 bases, with 13 bases between the two germline ends. Germline lookup yields CDR1 MNHNS and CDR2 SASEGT. CDR3 size: 13 residues. In nucleotides, the CDR3 is TGTGCCAGCGTCGATCTAAATGCCTACGAGCAGTACTTC. Amino acids: CASVDLNAYEQYF.

In its sample, this clonotype was seen many times. The CDR3 region is CASIGRAPNEKLFF. The CDR3 DNA sequence: TGTGCCAGTATTGGCCGGGCCCCTAATGAAAAACTGTTTTTT. V usage is TRBV19 and J usage is TRBJ1-4, with D unresolved. Trimming removed 7 bases at V and 3 bases at J, with 12 bases between. CDR3 length: 14 residues. Germline CDR1 is LNHDA and CDR2 is SQIVND (reference sequence).